These 4 T cell receptor beta chains came from one sample sequenced in a study of T cell responses to AZD1222 COVID-19 vaccine (dated by TCRdb to about 2021). The method was the immunoSEQ multiplex PCR assay. This immuneACCESS table, as held by TCRdb, lists in-frame sequences with V and J called but not all clones. Of the missing ones, under half trace to an unresolved V gene in checked studies; the others have no known cause. The sample table contains some 150,000 clones; only one count was recorded for about nine tenths of them. Roughly 2.9% of the sample belongs to the ten largest clones. The time point label for this specimen denotes: baseline before first vaccination. Explained via the paper, the treatment or condition label denotes: meningococcal conjugate vaccine given as trial control. Material: peripheral blood, obtained on day 0 of MenACWY control vaccination. These receptors all come from an adult in good health.

The chain recombines TRBV11-2 with TRBJ2-1, with 9 bases matching TRBD2. Trimming took 4 bases from V and 4 from J; bases not matched to a gene: 8. The CDR3 is 16 amino acids. Germline CDR1 is SGHAT and CDR2 is FQNNGV. This CDR3 is CASSSHSTSGYNEQFF. CDR3 bases: TGTGCCAGCAGCTCCCATTCGACTAGCGGTTACAATGAGCAGTTCTTC. The entire variable domain, with the rest obtained from reference TRBV11-2 and TRBJ2-1, is as follows: EAGVAQSPRYKIIEKRQSVAFWCNPISGHATLYWYQQILGQGPKLLIQFQNNGVVDDSQLPKDRFSAERLKGVDSTLKIQPAKLEDSAVYLCASSSHSTSGYNEQFFGPGTRLTVL.

The V and J genes are TRBV21-1 and TRBJ2-7; the D call of TRBD1 is as the table states it, not checked on the DNA. TRBV21-1 counts as a pseudogene. The CDR3 spans 16 residues. The CDR3 sequence is CASSKVRAGVIYEQYF. As DNA, the CDR3 is TGTGCCAGCAGCAAAGTTCGGGCAGGGGTTATCTACGAGCAGTACTTC.

The rearrangement links TRBV3-1 (or the pseudogene TRBV3-2) to TRBJ1-6; D might be TRBD1 (5 bases). The germline V gene has CDR1 LGHDT and CDR2 YNNKEL (reference sequence). Trimming took 4 bases from V and 11 from J, leaving 15 bases between them. CDR3 length: 14 residues. CDR3 in DNA: TGTGCCAGCAGCCCGGTCGGGGCCATGGCACCCCTCCACTTT. Translating it yields CASSPVGAMAPLHF.

The rearrangement links TRBV7-9 to TRBJ2-7; D not resolved. Looked up from germline, CDR1 is SEHNR and CDR2 is FQNEAQ (reference sequence). Deletions cut 0 bases from V and 5 bases from J, with 8 bases between. The CDR3 is made up of 13 amino acids. Written as DNA, the CDR3 is TGTGCCAGCAGCTTAGCAAGGGCCAACGAGCAGTACTTC. This encodes CASSLARANEQYF.